These 20 T cell receptor beta chains came from one sample sequenced in a study of PD-1 blockade in mismatch repair-deficient tumors. Generated by immunoSEQ multiplex PCR, the TCRdb table keeps only in-frame clones and is missing some. The profile covers 100,000 to 150,000 clones, with about 88% appearing a single time and roughly 13% taken by the ten largest. Sequencing used peripheral blood, obtained 44 weeks after starting pembrolizumab. All receptors derive from an adult with mismatch repair-deficient cancer.

A single count supports this clone. The V call is TRBV7-2, the J call TRBJ2-7; D is possibly TRBD1 (6 bases). V lost 5 bases, J lost 7 bases, and 21 bases lay in between. The CDR3 length is 15 residues. Germline CDR1 and CDR2: SGHTA and FQGNSA. The CDR3 sequence: CASSKVRDTLLEQYF. The CDR3 region has the DNA TGTGCCAGCAGCAAGGTCCGGGACACCCTCCTGGAGCAGTACTTC.

CDR3 bases: TGTGCCAGCAGTACGCGACAGGGGTGGAGCAATCAGCCCCAGCATTTT. Its translation is CASSTRQGWSNQPQHF. The V gene is TRBV28, the J gene TRBJ1-5; 8 bases are a match to TRBD1. The CDR3 covers 16 residues. The V segment lost 5 bases and the J segment 1 base; nucleotides outside the gene matches: 7. Germline V gene lookup returns CDR1 MDHEN and CDR2 SYDVKM.

The rearrangement links TRBV7-9 to TRBJ2-3, with D hard to call. Germline CDR1 SEHNR, CDR2 FQNEAQ (reference sequence). The CDR3 length is 13 residues. V was trimmed by 4 bases and J by 2 bases, leaving 7 bases between them. CDR3 in DNA: TGTGCCAGCAGCTCTAGGACCACAGATACGCAGTATTTT. The encoded protein is CASSSRTTDTQYF.

This sequence joins TRBV15 and TRBJ1-5, with D perhaps TRBD1 (6 bases). The CDR3 has 16 amino acids. The V and J ends lost 3 bases and 5 bases respectively, with 17 bases between them. Looked up from germline, CDR1 is LNHNV and CDR2 is YYDKDF (reference sequence). The CDR3 here is CATSRYRETQDQPQHF. The CDR3 DNA is TGTGCCACCAGCAGGTACAGGGAGACTCAAGATCAGCCCCAGCATTTT.

This chain connects TRBV4-1 to TRBJ1-2; 7 bases map to TRBD1. V shed 1 base and J 4 bases; nucleotides not matched to a gene: 6. The germline CDR1 and CDR2 sequences are MGHRA and YSYEKL. The CDR3 totals 15 residues. The CDR3 is CASSQGGSGGYGYTF. CDR3 DNA sequence: TGCGCCAGCAGCCAAGGGGGGTCAGGGGGCTATGGCTACACCTTC.

The rearrangement joins TRBV7-9 to TRBJ2-4, with 8 bases lining up with TRBD2. With 4 bases clipped from V and 0 bases from J, the junction kept 11 bases outside the gene matches. From germline, CDR1 is SEHNR and CDR2 FQNEAQ (reference sequence). The CDR3 is 18 residues long. CDR3 in amino acids: CASSSSQSGSEAKNIQYF. The CDR3 bases are TGTGCCAGCAGCTCGTCTCAGAGCGGGAGCGAAGCCAAAAACATTCAGTACTTC.

The rearrangement links TRBV6-6 to TRBJ2-7; 9 bases fit TRBD1. Per germline, CDR1 MNHNY and CDR2 SVGAGI (reference sequence). The CDR3 spans 12 residues. V dropped 6 bases and J dropped 7; count of bases not matched to a gene: 4. This CDR3 reads CASSRQGGEQYF. For the CDR3, the DNA is TGTGCCAGCAGCCGACAGGGGGGTGAGCAGTACTTC.

This clone was detected once. The chain employs TRBV11-3 and TRBJ2-7; TRBD1 matches at 8 bases. The V gene end was trimmed by 4 bases and the J gene end by 2 bases; junction bases not matched to a gene: 4. Germline CDR1 and CDR2: SGHNT and YENEEA. The CDR3 is made up of 14 amino acids. The CDR3 protein is CASSSGQVTYEQYF. In DNA form, the CDR3 reads TGTGCCAGCAGCTCGGGACAGGTGACCTACGAGCAGTACTTC.

V and J are TRBV28 and TRBJ2-1; 7 bases line up with TRBD2. The germline V gene has CDR1 MDHEN and CDR2 SYDVKM. There are 15 residues in the CDR3. The ends lost 2 bases at V and 0 bases at J; junction bases unmatched: 1. Here the CDR3 DNA reads TGTGCCAGCAGTTTAGGCGGGAGCTCCTACAATGAGCAGTTCTTC. This translates into CASSLGGSSYNEQFF.

The count of this clone is one. The V call is TRBV4-3, the J call TRBJ2-7; 7 nucleotides match TRBD2. Germline V gene sequence: CDR1 LGHNA, CDR2 YSLEER. This CDR3 spans 19 amino acids. V lost 3 bases to trimming and J lost 3 bases; unmatched junction nucleotides: 20. The CDR3 sequence: CASSQGPTSRGNIRYEQYF. The CDR3 DNA reads TGCGCCAGCAGCCAGGGCCCGACTAGCCGGGGAAATATCCGCTACGAGCAGTACTTC.

The rearrangement links TRBV19 to TRBJ1-2, with 7 bases identical to TRBD1. This CDR3 region has 13 residues. J gave up 8 bases and V 7 bases, and 10 bases lay outside the gene matches. Germline-derived CDR1 and CDR2 are LNHDA and SQIVND (reference sequence). The CDR3 DNA is TGTGCCAGTAATATGGGACAGTCATCAGGCTACACCTTC. Encoded protein: CASNMGQSSGYTF. Full variable domain (rest looked up from reference TRBV19 and TRBJ1-2): DGGITQSPKYLFRKEGQNVTLSCEQNLNHDAMYWYRQDPGQGLRLIYYSQIVNDFQKGDIAEGYSVSREKKESFPLTVTSAQKNPTAFYLCASNMGQSSGYTFGSGTRLTVV.

This chain connects TRBV28 to TRBJ1-1, with 8 bases matching TRBD1. Trimming took 6 bases from V and 1 from J; bases not matched to a gene: 13. Germline lookup yields CDR1 MDHEN and CDR2 SYDVKM. This CDR3 is built from 17 residues. CDR3 bases: TGTGCCAGCAGCCCTAGCCCTTGGGGACAGGAGAACACTGAAGCTTTCTTT. It specifies CASSPSPWGQENTEAFF.

This clone has only one observation. The J gene is TRBJ2-5, the V gene TRBV18, with a weak D call TRBD1 (6 bases). Germline CDR1 KGHSH, CDR2 LQKENI. Trimming stripped 1 base from V and 3 bases from J, with 15 bases between. The CDR3 consists of 16 residues. The CDR3 region has the DNA TGTGCCAGCTCACCACTATTGAGCAGGGGAGAAGAGACCCAGTACTTC. It yields the protein CASSPLLSRGEETQYF.

The gene calls are TRBV13 and TRBJ2-7; 7 nucleotides match TRBD1. V shed 0 bases and J 1 base; nucleotides not matched to a gene: 3. The CDR3 length is 15 residues. Germline loops: CDR1 PRHDT, CDR2 FYEKMQ (reference sequence). The DNA for the CDR3 is TGTGCCAGCAGCTTAGGACAGGGGCCTTCCTACGAGCAGTACTTC. Translating gives CASSLGQGPSYEQYF.

The V call is TRBV4-1, the J call TRBJ2-2; maybe TRBD1 (6 bases). Germline V gene data show CDR1 as MGHRA and CDR2 as YSYEKL. Trimming cost V 4 bases and J 7 bases, with 10 bases left between them. CDR3 size: 13 residues. This chain's CDR3 is CASSPRGFGELFF. The DNA for the CDR3 is TGCGCCAGCAGCCCCAGGGGATTCGGGGAGCTGTTTTTT.

V gene TRBV11-2 combines with J gene TRBJ1-1, with D maybe TRBD1 (5 bases). There are 15 residues in the CDR3. V lost 1 base to trimming and J lost 2 bases, with 11 bases between them. The germline V gene encodes CDR1 SGHAT and CDR2 FQNNGV. The CDR3 loop is CASSLAGGGNTEAFF. The CDR3, as DNA: TGTGCCAGCAGCTTAGCGGGGGGGGGAAACACTGAAGCTTTCTTT.

V gene TRBV5-1 combines with J gene TRBJ2-3; 7 bases are shared with TRBD1. V gave up 4 bases and J gave up 1 base; unmatched junction bases: 6. The CDR3 sequence is 15 residues long. Germline loops: CDR1 SGHRS, CDR2 YFSETQ. The CDR3 nucleotides read TGCGCCAGCAGCAGACGACAGGGAGGCACAGATACGCAGTATTTT. The encoded protein is CASSRRQGGTDTQYF.

This chain links TRBV30 with TRBJ1-2, with unresolved D. Germline values: CDR1 GTSNPN, CDR2 SVGIG (reference sequence). Trimming cost V 2 bases and J 4 bases, with 8 bases left between them. The CDR3 runs 12 residues. CDR3 in DNA: TGTGCCTGGAGTAGGGATCTCTATGGCTACACCTTC. Protein: CAWSRDLYGYTF.

This chain uses TRBV18 with TRBJ2-5; 12 nucleotides match TRBD2. Trimming removed 5 bases from V and 4 bases from J; junction bases left unmatched: 8. The germline V gene encodes CDR1 KGHSH and CDR2 LQKENI. The length of the CDR3 is 16 residues. The CDR3 nucleotides read TGTGCCAGCTCAACTCGAGGGACTAGCGGGTTAGAGACCCAGTACTTC. It yields the protein CASSTRGTSGLETQYF. Based on the CDR3 plus reference TRBV18 and TRBJ2-5, the full variable domain is NAGVMQNPRHLVRRRGQEARLRCSPMKGHSHVYWYRQLPEEGLKFMVYLQKENIIDESGMPKERFSAEFPKEGPSILRIQQVVRGDSAAYFCASSTRGTSGLETQYFGPGTRLLVL.

Here the CDR3 reads CASRKTSGRTHEQFF. Here the CDR3 DNA reads TGTGCCAGTAGGAAAACTAGCGGGAGGACCCATGAGCAGTTCTTC. The chain joins TRBV19 to TRBJ2-1; 12 nucleotides align to TRBD2. After removal of 6 bases from V and 8 bases from J, the junction contained 8 bases not matched to a gene. The CDR3 is made up of 15 amino acids. CDR1 and CDR2 (germline): LNHDA, SQIVND (reference sequence).